Detailed here is one TCR beta chain. The table lists this clone with many counts. The clone's antigen remains unknown. Base qualities are not provided; no much larger clone lies one nucleotide away. This specimen belongs to a study of T cells after posttransplantation cyclophosphamide (dated by TCRdb to the mid-2010s). For the study in its entirety: The study tracked T cell repertoire reconstitution by TRB sequencing after myeloablative bone marrow transplantation using posttransplantation cyclophosphamide as GVHD prophylaxis. Antigen receptor sequencing covered samples from roughly 35 PTCy-treated patients and 16 of their related bone marrow donors. TRB sequencing was performed on blood from all 34 PTCy patients with 1-year posttransplant specimens. Up to roughly 3 additional blood samples from 2 to 5.2 years after transplant were also TRB-sequenced in 3 patients, as was pretransplant blood from 4 patients. TRA and TRB clonality were tightly correlated in 9 samples, so subsequent TCR analyses focused on TRB only. Public TRB sequences were checked against a database of over 3,600 sequences associated with responses to pathogens, tumor antigens, self-antigens and alloantigens.

TRB sequencing was run on genomic DNA with either the immunoSEQ assay at survey resolution or the hsTCRB kit. The authors processed their data as follows. The immunoSEQ software handled initial read processing, and the LymphoSeq R package was used for repertoire analyses. For each TRB dataset, clonality was calculated as 1 minus normalized Shannon entropy, and the Gini coefficient was computed as well. Phenotypes of unsorted samples were inferred by mapping TRB sequences from sorted subsets of the recipient or donor onto unsorted samples of the same recipient. The source is immuneACCESS, and TCRdb retained only in-frame sequences with V and J called. Part of the clones is not carried over; for the studies checked, unresolved V genes explain less than half of this, and the remainder is unexplained. V and J calls and clone size are copied from that table; D and trimming were computed from the DNA. This sample is represented by approximately 39,000 clones, with no singletons among them. The top ten hold 2.5% of the sample.

On the day of marrow donation, related bone marrow donors gave peripheral blood samples. Peripheral blood and bone marrow mononuclear cells were isolated by Ficoll-Hypaque density centrifugation and cryopreserved. V loses 4 bases, J loses 6 bases, and the germline ends lie 11 bases apart. From cysteine to phenylalanine, the CDR3 is 13 amino acids long. CDR3 DNA only is kept here, 39 bases in frame from base 1. The germline V gene yields SGHTA for CDR1 and FQGNSA for CDR2. Study-wide conclusions, independent of this receptor: Across 45 patients, recipient CMV seropositivity and CMV reactivation were highly associated with TRB clonality; PTCy diversity was similar to CNI/methotrexate controls. The TRB repertoires of T cells infiltrating skin or GI tract showed only limited overlap with the TRB repertoires of T cells in blood. At 1-2 months, donor-recipient similarity was low but rose over the first year, and the later blood repertoires were often dominated by donor CD8+ memory clones.

The V gene is TRBV7-2 and the J gene is TRBJ2-3; the D gene is unclear. The sequenced material came from PBMCs. The receptor was isolated from a man between 45 and 60 years old in good health, CMV-negative, and a related stem cell transplant donor. CDR3 sequence: CASSSLSGDTQYF. The nucleotide sequence reads TGTGCCAGCAGCTCGTTGAGTGGTGATACGCAGTATTTT.